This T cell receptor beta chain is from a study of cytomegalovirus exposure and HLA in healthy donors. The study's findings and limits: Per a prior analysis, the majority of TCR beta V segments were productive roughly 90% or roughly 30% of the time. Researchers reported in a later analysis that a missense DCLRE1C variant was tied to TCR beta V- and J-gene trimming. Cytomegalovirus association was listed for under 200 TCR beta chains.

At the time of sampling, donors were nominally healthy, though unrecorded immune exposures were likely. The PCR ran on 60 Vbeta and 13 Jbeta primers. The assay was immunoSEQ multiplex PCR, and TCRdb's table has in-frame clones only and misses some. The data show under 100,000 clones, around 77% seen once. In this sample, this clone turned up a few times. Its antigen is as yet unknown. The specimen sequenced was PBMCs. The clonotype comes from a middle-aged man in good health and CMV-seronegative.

The CDR3 DNA reads as TGTGCCAGCAGCTTGGCCGCGCGGGGGACCACAGATACGCAGTATTTT. Amino acid sequence: CASSLAARGTTDTQYF. V and J are TRBV5-4 and TRBJ2-3; 7 nucleotides line up with TRBD2. The V and J ends lost 0 bases and 2 bases, in that order; junction bases with no gene match: 6. Per germline, CDR1 SGHNT and CDR2 YYREEE (reference sequence). This CDR3 comprises 16 residues.